Detailed here is one T cell receptor beta chain. Its antigen is still unknown. The germline V and J ends were trimmed by 9 bases and 6 bases, with 15 bases remaining between them. The CDR3 totals 12 residues. The V gene's germline CDR1 is SGHTA and CDR2 FQGNSA. This sample was included in a study of T cell repertoires in ileal Crohn's disease. Study context: Operated complications were stricturing disease (roughly 61%) and penetrating disease (around 40%).

Per sample, around 0.55 micrograms of biopsy DNA were TCRB immunosequenced. This table comes from immunoSEQ multiplex PCR, and its TCRdb copy is limited to in-frame clones, with some not included. The table includes 6,500 to 10,000 clones, roughly 79% detected once. General study findings and limits: All patients with clonality above 26.8% had endoscopic recurrence. Compared with non-smokers, active smokers at surgery showed more clonal expansions.

This receptor was taken from an adult with Crohn's disease. The chain has TRBV7-2 and TRBJ2-7; possibly TRBD1 for D (6 bases). Sequenced material: ileal tissue. CDR3 amino acids: CASGTGFREQYF. In nucleotides, the CDR3 is TGTGCCAGTGGAACAGGGTTCCGCGAGCAGTACTTC. The full variable domain, rest sourced from reference TRBV7-2 and TRBJ2-7, is GAGVSQSPSNKVTEKGKDVELRCDPISGHTALYWYRQSLGQGLEFLIYFQGNSAPDKSGLPSDRFSAERTGGSVSTLTIQRTQQEDSAVYLCASGTGFREQYFGPGTRLTVT.